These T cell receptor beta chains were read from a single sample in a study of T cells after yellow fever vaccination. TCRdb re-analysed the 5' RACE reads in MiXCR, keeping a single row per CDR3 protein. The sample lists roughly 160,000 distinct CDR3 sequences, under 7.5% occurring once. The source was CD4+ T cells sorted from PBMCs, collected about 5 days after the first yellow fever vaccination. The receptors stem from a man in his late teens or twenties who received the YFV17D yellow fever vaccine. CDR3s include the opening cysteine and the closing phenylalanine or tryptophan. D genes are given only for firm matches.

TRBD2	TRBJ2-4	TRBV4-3	CASSLGLAGGLAKNIQYF
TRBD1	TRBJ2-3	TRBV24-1	CATSVRTGGVDTQYF
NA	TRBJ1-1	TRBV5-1	CASSGGSVVNMNTEAFF
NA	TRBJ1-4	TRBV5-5	CASSLIAEKLFF
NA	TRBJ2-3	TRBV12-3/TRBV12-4	CASSVTASTDTQYF
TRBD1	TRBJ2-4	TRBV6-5	CASSLLGQGGKNIQYF
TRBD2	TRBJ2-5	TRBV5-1	CASSLPSGGGKETQYF
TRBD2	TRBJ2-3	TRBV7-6	CDSSGGGREWTDTQYF
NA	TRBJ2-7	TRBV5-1	CASSLQSTWANEQYF
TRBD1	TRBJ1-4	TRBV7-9	CASSSLTGRSEKLFF
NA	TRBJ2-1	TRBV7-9	CASSLFRVEGEQFF
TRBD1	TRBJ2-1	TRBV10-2	CASRSRDRGVWEQFF
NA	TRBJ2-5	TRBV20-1	CSAPLPTVAEETQYF
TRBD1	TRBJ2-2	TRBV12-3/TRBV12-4	CASSKPGQGARTGELFF
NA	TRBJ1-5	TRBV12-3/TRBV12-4	CASSLRQGSNQPQHF
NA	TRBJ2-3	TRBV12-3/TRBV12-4	CASSLQGDTQYF
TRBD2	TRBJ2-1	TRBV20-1	CSARSPPRGRGGPSYNEQFF
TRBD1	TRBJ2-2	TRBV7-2	CASSGQDREYGELFF
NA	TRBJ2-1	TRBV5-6	CASSSLGVEQFF
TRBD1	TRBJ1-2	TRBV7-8	CASSLAVQGTLRSYGYTF
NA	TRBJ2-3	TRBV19	CACGVDFFTDTQYF
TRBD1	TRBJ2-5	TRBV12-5	CASGLGDSTQETQYF
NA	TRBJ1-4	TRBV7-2	CASSSDIRGMELFF
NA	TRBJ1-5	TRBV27	CASSLRGGGNQPQHF
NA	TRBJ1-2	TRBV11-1	CASSSPAMDSSSPYGYTF
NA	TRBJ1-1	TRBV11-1	CASSLMDKLNTEAFF
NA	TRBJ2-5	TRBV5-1	CASSLATGRLWSQYF
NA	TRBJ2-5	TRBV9	CASSVSPMTQETQYF
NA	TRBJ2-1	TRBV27	CASSFGGGSYNEQFF
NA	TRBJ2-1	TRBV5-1	CASSSGTNNEQFF
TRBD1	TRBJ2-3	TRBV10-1	CASSDQGASTDTQYF
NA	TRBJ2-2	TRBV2	CASNWITSAGELFF
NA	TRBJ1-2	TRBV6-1	CASSPFQELYGYTF
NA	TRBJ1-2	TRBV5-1	CASSFIAGANYGYTF
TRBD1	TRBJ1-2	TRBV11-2	CASSPLGGHRGRDGYTF
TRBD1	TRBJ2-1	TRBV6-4	CASSPKQGQGANEQFF
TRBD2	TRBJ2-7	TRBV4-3	CASSQDWGGSSYEQYF
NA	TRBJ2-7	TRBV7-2	CASSSWRPGDYEQYF
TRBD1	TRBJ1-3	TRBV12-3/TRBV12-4	CASSLQGTGNTIYF
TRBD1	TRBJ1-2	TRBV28	CASSSSGTGDYGYTF
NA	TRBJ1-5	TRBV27	CASGTHGHQPQHF
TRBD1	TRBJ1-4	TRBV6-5	CASSYTPQGAKLFF
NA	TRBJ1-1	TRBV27	CASRPIRVRNTEAFF
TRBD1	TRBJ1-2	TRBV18	CASSTDRMGYGYTF
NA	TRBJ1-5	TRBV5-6	CASSLYGTWGNQPQHF
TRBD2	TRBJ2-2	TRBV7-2	CASSLMVGLAGELFF
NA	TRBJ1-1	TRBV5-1	CASSPALSPTLNTEAFF
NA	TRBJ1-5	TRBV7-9	CASSLGAGANQPQHF